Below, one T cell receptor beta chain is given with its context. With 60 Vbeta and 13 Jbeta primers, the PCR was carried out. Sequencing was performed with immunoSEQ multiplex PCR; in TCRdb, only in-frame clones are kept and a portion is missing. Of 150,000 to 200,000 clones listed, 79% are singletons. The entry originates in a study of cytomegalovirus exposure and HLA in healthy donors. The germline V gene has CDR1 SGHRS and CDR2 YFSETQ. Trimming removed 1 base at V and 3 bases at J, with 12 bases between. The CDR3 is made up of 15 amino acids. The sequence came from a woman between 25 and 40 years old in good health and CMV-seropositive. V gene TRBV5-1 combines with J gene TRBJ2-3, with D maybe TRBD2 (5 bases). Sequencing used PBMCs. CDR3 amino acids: CASSLRGLRTDTQYF. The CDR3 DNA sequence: TGCGCCAGCAGCTTGAGAGGGTTGAGGACAGATACGCAGTATTTT.